This is a list of T cell receptor beta chains from one sample in a study of blood T cell repertoires in COVID-19. Clones were read by immunoSEQ multiplex PCR, and TCRdb kept only the in-frame ones, dropping some. The repertoire holds 130,000 to 150,000 clones, with over 85% as singletons. The sequenced material came from peripheral blood. The source is a human donor in a cohort sampled during active COVID-19. CDR3s include the opening cysteine and the closing phenylalanine or tryptophan. The D gene is left open where the match is weak. Clone size is not always given. Where it is, it says once, few, many or a class for expanded clones.

V	D	J	size	DNA	CDR3
TRBV27	TRBD2	TRBJ2-1	NA	TGTGCCAGCAGTCTGACTAGCGGGACCTCCTACAATGAGCAGTTCTTC	CASSLTSGTSYNEQFF
TRBV5-1	NA	TRBJ2-3	NA	TGCGCCAGCAGCTTGGAACAGAGCACAGATACGCAGTATTTT	CASSLEQSTDTQYF
TRBV5-6	TRBD1	TRBJ1-1	NA	TGTGCCAGCAGCTTCGTAGGACAGGGAGAAGCTTTCTTT	CASSFVGQGEAFF
TRBV14	NA	TRBJ1-1	NA	TGTGCCAGCAGCCCGCGTAGCTTGGACACCAACACTGAAGCTTTCTTT	CASSPRSLDTNTEAFF
TRBV11-3	NA	TRBJ1-2	NA	TGTGCCAGCAGCTTTCGGAGCTATGGCTACACCTTC	CASSFRSYGYTF
TRBV19	TRBD1	TRBJ2-7	NA	TGTGCCAGTTCGGACAGGTCGCACTACGAGCAGTACTTC	CASSDRSHYEQYF
TRBV30	NA	TRBJ1-1	NA	TGTGCCTGGAGGGAGGGCGCTGAAGCTTTCTTT	CAWREGAEAFF
TRBV19	NA	TRBJ1-4	NA	TGTGCCAGTAGTATAGGGCCAGCAACTAATGAAAAACTGTTTTTT	CASSIGPATNEKLFF
TRBV6-1	NA	TRBJ1-5	once	TGTGCCAGCAGTGAACCAGCAGGGGCCAATCAGCCCCAGCATTTT	CASSEPAGANQPQHF
TRBV9	NA	TRBJ2-3	NA	TGTGCCAGCAGCGTAGCTGGCAGGGGCCCAGATACGCAGTATTTT	CASSVAGRGPDTQYF
TRBV5-1	TRBD1	TRBJ1-1	NA	TGCGCCAGCAGCTTACAGACAGGGGTGAACACTGAAGCTTTCTTT	CASSLQTGVNTEAFF
TRBV7-9	TRBD2	TRBJ2-3	NA	TGTGCCAGCAGCAAACTAGCGGGGGCTGGCACAGATACGCAGTATTTT	CASSKLAGAGTDTQYF
TRBV9	NA	TRBJ2-1	NA	TGTGCCAGCAGCGTACAGGGCGAAAACAATGAGCAGTTCTTC	CASSVQGENNEQFF
TRBV10-3	NA	TRBJ2-3	few	TGTGCCGTCCAGGGTATCACGAAGGATACGCAGTATTTT	CAVQGITKDTQYF
TRBV24-1	NA	TRBJ1-5	NA	TGTGCCACCATCGGAAGGGAGGGAAAAGATAGCAATCAGCCCCAGCATTTT	CATIGREGKDSNQPQHF
TRBV19	TRBD1	TRBJ2-5	NA	TGTGCCAGTAGTCGCCGACAGGGGGTGGGGGAGACCCAGTACTTC	CASSRRQGVGETQYF
TRBV9	NA	TRBJ2-1	NA	TGTGCCAGCAACCCTCAGGACAGATTTTACAATGAGCAGTTCTTC	CASNPQDRFYNEQFF
TRBV30	NA	TRBJ2-1	NA	TGTGCCTGGAGTGTACAGTATGAGCAGTTCTTC	CAWSVQYEQFF
TRBV6-2/TRBV6-3	TRBD2	TRBJ2-5	NA	TGTGCCAGCAGCGGGACTAGCGGGTTACAAGAGACCCAGTACTTC	CASSGTSGLQETQYF
TRBV6-1	NA	TRBJ2-5	once	TGTGCCAGCAGTGAAGGCCCAGGGTTGGCGACCCAGTACTTC	CASSEGPGLATQYF
TRBV9	NA	TRBJ1-5	NA	TGTGCCAGCACCTCGACTGATCAGGGGACCAATCAGCCCCAGCATTTT	CASTSTDQGTNQPQHF
TRBV10-3	NA	TRBJ2-7	once	TGTGCCATCAGTGAGTCTAGGAGTAGCTACGAGCAGTACTTC	CAISESRSSYEQYF
TRBV12-3/TRBV12-4	NA	TRBJ1-2	NA	TGTGCCAGCAGTTTAATAAGGGGGGGTGGCTACACCTTC	CASSLIRGGGYTF
TRBV10-1	TRBD2	TRBJ2-7	NA	TGCGCCAGCAGTGAGTACGGTGGGACTAGTTCCTACGAGCAGTACTTC	CASSEYGGTSSYEQYF
TRBV11-2	NA	TRBJ1-2	NA	TGTGCCAGCAGCTTATTGCTGGGGCCCTATGGCTACACCTTC	CASSLLLGPYGYTF
TRBV5-4	TRBD2	TRBJ2-3	once	TGTGCCAGCAGCGAACTAGCGGGGGGATCAGATACGCAGTATTTT	CASSELAGGSDTQYF
TRBV6-2/TRBV6-3	NA	TRBJ1-1	NA	TGTGCCAGCAGTTGGGGGGGCACTGAAGCTTTCTTT	CASSWGGTEAFF
TRBV12-3/TRBV12-4	TRBD1	TRBJ1-1	NA	TGTGCCAGCAACCTTGACAGGGGCACTGAAGCTTTCTTT	CASNLDRGTEAFF
TRBV27	TRBD1	TRBJ2-5	few	TGTGCCAGCAGTGACAGGGCCCCGCAAGAGACCCAGTACTTC	CASSDRAPQETQYF
TRBV4-1	TRBD1	TRBJ1-4	NA	TGCGCCAGCAGCCAACCGGACAGGGTAGGAGAAAAACTGTTTTTT	CASSQPDRVGEKLFF
TRBV19	NA	TRBJ1-1	NA	TGTGCCAGTAGTAAAAGGGCGGGGGAAGCTTTCTTT	CASSKRAGEAFF
TRBV2	NA	TRBJ2-7	NA	TGTGCCAGCAGTGACGACATAAACTACGAGCAGTACTTC	CASSDDINYEQYF
TRBV7-9	NA	TRBJ1-5	NA	TGTGCCAGCAGCTCGTATAGCAATCAGCCCCAGCATTTT	CASSSYSNQPQHF
TRBV6-6	TRBD2	TRBJ2-7	NA	TGTGCCAGCAGTTACTCGAGCGGGGGAAGAGAACGCGAGCAGTACTTC	CASSYSSGGREREQYF
TRBV5-1	NA	TRBJ2-7	NA	TGCGCCAGCAGCTTGGGGTCGAGTAGCTACGAGCAGTACTTC	CASSLGSSSYEQYF
TRBV6-2/TRBV6-3	NA	TRBJ2-5	NA	TGTGCCAGCAGCCACGGAGGCCCAGCCCAGTACTTC	CASSHGGPAQYF
TRBV6-1	TRBD2	TRBJ2-7	NA	TGTGCCAGCAGTGAAGGGACTAGCGCCGACGAGCAGTACTTC	CASSEGTSADEQYF
TRBV11-2	NA	TRBJ1-1	NA	TGTGCCAGCAGCTTAGGAGGGGGGAACACTGAAGCTTTCTTT	CASSLGGGNTEAFF
TRBV6-5	NA	TRBJ2-1	NA	TGTGCCAGCAGTTACTCGGGTTCTAGCTCCTACAATGAGCAGTTCTTC	CASSYSGSSSYNEQFF
TRBV5-1	NA	TRBJ2-3	NA	TGCGCCAGCAGCTTGGAACTGAATACGCAGTATTTT	CASSLELNTQYF
TRBV7-2	TRBD2	TRBJ2-2	NA	TGTGCCAGCAGCTTATTCAGTCTAGCGGGGTTGGGCGGGGAGCTGTTTTTT	CASSLFSLAGLGGELFF
TRBV15	NA	TRBJ1-4	NA	TGTGCCACCAGCAGAGATGACTCAGCAGAAAAACTGTTTTTT	CATSRDDSAEKLFF
TRBV5-1	TRBD2	TRBJ2-1	NA	TGCGCCAGCAGCTTAGGACTAGCCAACAATGAGCAGTTCTTC	CASSLGLANNEQFF
TRBV27	NA	TRBJ1-2	NA	TGTGCCAGCAGTTTACTAGGGGGCTATGGCTACACCTTC	CASSLLGGYGYTF
TRBV6-2/TRBV6-3	TRBD1	TRBJ2-3	NA	TGTGCCAGCAGCCGGGACAGGGGCACAGATACGCAGTATTTT	CASSRDRGTDTQYF
TRBV5-4	NA	TRBJ2-5	NA	TGTGCCAGCAGCTTGGGTCTGTCGGGGGGCGATCAAGAGACCCAGTACTTC	CASSLGLSGGDQETQYF
TRBV6-5	NA	TRBJ1-2	once	TGTGCCAGCGGCAGGGTGTATGGCTACACCTTC	CASGRVYGYTF
TRBV21-1	NA	TRBJ2-1	NA	TGTGCCAGCAGCAAGCGCTCCTGGTCCCGGGCAGGACTCTACAATGAGCAGTTCTTC	CASSKRSWSRAGLYNEQFF
TRBV4-1	NA	TRBJ1-2	NA	TGCGCCAGCAGCCAAGGCCCCCTTTACAGCTACTATGGCTACACCTTC	CASSQGPLYSYYGYTF
TRBV9	TRBD1	TRBJ1-2	NA	TGTGCCAGCAGCGACCGGACAGGGGGCTTGGATGGCTACACCTTC	CASSDRTGGLDGYTF
TRBV18	TRBD1	TRBJ2-2	NA	TGTGCCAGCTCACCTACGGCCAGGGGGACGGTCGGGGAGCTGTTTTTT	CASSPTARGTVGELFF
TRBV3-1/TRBV3-2	NA	TRBJ1-2	NA	TGTGCCAGCAGCCAAGCGGGGAACTATGGCTACACCTTC	CASSQAGNYGYTF
TRBV21-1	NA	TRBJ1-2	once	TGTGCCGTCCGGGTCCCGGAGGGCTATGGCTACACCTTC	CAVRVPEGYGYTF